This is a list of T cell receptor beta chains from one sample in a study of shared clonotypes between healthy human individuals. This table comes from immunoSEQ multiplex PCR, and its TCRdb copy is limited to in-frame clones, with some not included. This sample has about 960,000 clones; approximately 80% occur once, and the top ten carry around 1.5%. The sequenced material came from memory CD4+ T cells sorted from blood. All receptors derive from a man aged 18-30 years in good health. Both conserved end residues are part of each CDR3. Each record gives: CDR3 protein, CDR3 DNA, J gene, clone size, V gene, D gene. D genes are given only for firm matches. Only part of the rows carry a size: once, few, many, or a class if the clone is expanded.

CSVGGQLNTEAFF | TGCAGCGTTGGGGGACAGTTGAACACTGAAGCTTTCTTT | TRBJ1-1 | few | TRBV29-1 | TRBD1
CASSRRDSTNYGYTF | TGTGCCAGCAGCCGCCGGGACTCTACAAACTATGGCTACACCTTC | TRBJ1-2 | . | TRBV7-9 | .
CASKGAFLSGELFF | TGCGCCAGCAAGGGGGCCTTCTTATCCGGGGAGCTGTTTTTT | TRBJ2-2 | many | TRBV4-1 | TRBD1
CASSLRLAGGEQYF | TGTGCCAGCAGCCTAAGACTAGCGGGAGGGGAGCAGTACTTC | TRBJ2-7 | . | TRBV7-2 | TRBD2
CASSLQGRHNQPQHF | TGTGCCAGCAGCTTACAGGGGAGGCACAATCAGCCCCAGCATTTT | TRBJ1-5 | many | TRBV27 | TRBD1
CASSSGTPQETQYF | TGCGCCAGCAGCTCCGGGACCCCTCAGGAGACCCAGTACTTC | TRBJ2-5 | few | TRBV5-1 | .
CASSGGGYEQYF | TGTGCCAGCTCGGGGGGCGGCTACGAGCAGTACTTC | TRBJ2-7 | . | TRBV18 | .
CAISGAGLAGYTDTQYF | TGTGCCATCAGTGGGGCGGGACTAGCGGGCTACACAGATACGCAGTATTTT | TRBJ2-3 | . | TRBV10-3 | TRBD2
CSVRDSNTGELFF | TGCAGCGTTCGGGACAGCAACACCGGGGAGCTGTTTTTT | TRBJ2-2 | . | TRBV29-1 | TRBD1
CAITGGYTDTQYF | TGTGCCATCACGGGCGGATACACAGATACGCAGTATTTT | TRBJ2-3 | once | TRBV10-3 | .
CASRVDRASVTQYF | TGTGCCAGCAGGGTTGACAGGGCGTCGGTGACCCAGTACTTC | TRBJ2-5 | few | TRBV5-6 | TRBD1
CASSQEVALSNQPQHF | TGCGCCAGCAGCCAAGAGGTGGCACTGAGCAATCAGCCCCAGCATTTT | TRBJ1-5 | few | TRBV4-1 | .
CALRVAGGGETQYF | TGTGCCTTGAGAGTAGCGGGGGGCGGGGAGACCCAGTACTTC | TRBJ2-5 | . | TRBV6-6 | TRBD2
CASRRRGGSNQPQHF | TGTGCCAGCAGACGGCGGGGGGGTAGCAATCAGCCCCAGCATTTT | TRBJ1-5 | . | TRBV28 | .
CAISAIQVGVYTEAFF | TGTGCCATCAGTGCGATACAGGTGGGAGTATACACTGAAGCTTTCTTT | TRBJ1-1 | few | TRBV10-3 | .
CASSLVQASTEAFF | TGCGCCAGCAGCTTGGTACAGGCGAGCACTGAAGCTTTCTTT | TRBJ1-1 | once | TRBV5-1 | .
CASSYQGHTFF | TGTGCCAGCAGTTATCAGGGACACACGTTTTTT | TRBJ1-4 | . | TRBV6-5 | .
CASSGDRPNTEAFF | TGTGCCAGCAGTGGGGACAGACCGAACACTGAAGCTTTCTTT | TRBJ1-1 | few | TRBV2 | TRBD1
CASSPGQNYNEQFF | TGTGCCAGCAGTCCGGGACAGAACTACAATGAGCAGTTCTTC | TRBJ2-1 | once | TRBV25-1 | TRBD1
CASSQNKGNQPQHF | TGCGCCAGCAGCCAAAACAAGGGCAATCAGCCCCAGCATTTT | TRBJ1-5 | . | TRBV4-3 | .